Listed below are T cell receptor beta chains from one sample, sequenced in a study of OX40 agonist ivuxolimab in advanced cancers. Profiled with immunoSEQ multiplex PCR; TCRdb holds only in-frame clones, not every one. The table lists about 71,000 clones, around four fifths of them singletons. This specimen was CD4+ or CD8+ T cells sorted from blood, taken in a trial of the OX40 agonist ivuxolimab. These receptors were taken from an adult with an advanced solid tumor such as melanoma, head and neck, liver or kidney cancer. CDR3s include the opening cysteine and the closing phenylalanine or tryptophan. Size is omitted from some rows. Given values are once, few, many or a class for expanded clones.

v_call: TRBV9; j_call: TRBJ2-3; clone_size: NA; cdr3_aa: CASSPGLAVSSPDTQYF
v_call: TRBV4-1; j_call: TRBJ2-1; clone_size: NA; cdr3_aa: CASSQGGNPGNEQFF
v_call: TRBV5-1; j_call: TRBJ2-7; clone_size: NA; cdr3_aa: CASSLQPGQGSYEQYF
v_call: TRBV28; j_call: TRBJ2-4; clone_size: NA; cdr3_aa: CASSLERQAVQYF
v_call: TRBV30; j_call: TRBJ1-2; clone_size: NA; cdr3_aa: CAWSVGSTGYTF
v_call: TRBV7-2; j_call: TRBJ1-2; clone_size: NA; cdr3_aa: CASSLGTGHYGYTF
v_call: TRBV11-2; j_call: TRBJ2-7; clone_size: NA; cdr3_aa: CASSSPYMQYF
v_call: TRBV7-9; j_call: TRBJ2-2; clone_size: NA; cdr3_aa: CASTETSANTGELFF
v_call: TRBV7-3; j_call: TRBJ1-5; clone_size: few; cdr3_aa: CASSLRSDQPQHF
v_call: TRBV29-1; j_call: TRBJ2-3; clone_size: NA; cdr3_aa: CSVDGGGVSDTQYF